A single sample gave rise to the 15 T cell receptor beta chains below, sequenced in a study of cytomegalovirus exposure and HLA in healthy donors. Clones were read by immunoSEQ multiplex PCR, and TCRdb kept only the in-frame ones, dropping some. The profile shows 220,000 or so clones, approximately 88% of them singletons. Material for sequencing was PBMCs. These receptors were collected from a woman aged 25 to 39 in good health and CMV-seropositive.

The chain recombines TRBV10-3 with TRBJ1-2; D uncertain. Germline V CDR1 and CDR2: ENHRY, SYGVKD. V was cut by 4 bases and J by 8 bases, with 17 bases left in between. CDR3 length equals 14 residues. The DNA for the CDR3 is TGTGCCATCAGTGGGGAAAATTATGCCGGGGGCTACACCTTC. It encodes CAISGENYAGGYTF.

This clone was counted a single time. The CDR3 DNA reads TGTGCCAGCAGTGAAAGCGGGATGAGGACAGTAAGCGGCTACACCTTC. Amino acids: CASSESGMRTVSGYTF. This sequence joins TRBV6-1 and TRBJ1-2; weak D call: TRBD1 (6 bases). This CDR3 has 16 amino acids. Per germline, CDR1 MNHNS and CDR2 SASEGT. V was trimmed by 2 bases and J by 8 bases, leaving 21 bases between them.

This sequence joins TRBV2 and TRBJ2-1; D gene ambiguous. The CDR3 has 14 amino acids. Germline CDR1 SNHLY, CDR2 FYNNEI. V lost 3 bases, J lost 1 base, and 7 bases lay in between. The CDR3 reads CASSDDQSYNEQFF. The CDR3 nucleotides read TGTGCCAGCAGTGATGACCAATCCTACAATGAGCAGTTCTTC. Based on the CDR3 plus reference TRBV2 and TRBJ2-1, the full variable domain is EPEVTQTPSHQVTQMGQEVILRCVPISNHLYFYWYRQILGQKVEFLVSFYNNEISEKSEIFDDQFSVERPDGSNFTLKIRSTKLEDSAMYFCASSDDQSYNEQFFGPGTRLTVL.

The J gene is TRBJ2-7, the V gene TRBV6-5; 8 nucleotides match TRBD1. The CDR3 runs to 16 residues. Per the germline V gene, CDR1 is MNHEY and CDR2 is SVGAGI. The junction had 9 bases not matched to a gene; V was cut back by 0 bases and J by 5 bases. The CDR3 DNA is TGTGCCAGCAGTTACTCCCAGGACAGGGCTCGACACGAGCAGTACTTC. Its protein product is CASSYSQDRARHEQYF.

The chain has TRBV28 and TRBJ1-5, with unresolved D. The CDR3 is made up of 13 amino acids. Trimming left V 6 bases short and J 6 bases short, with 12 bases between. Germline loops: CDR1 MDHEN, CDR2 SYDVKM. CDR3 DNA sequence: TGTGCCAGCAGCTCACTCGAGGGTCAGCCCCAGCATTTT. It codes for CASSSLEGQPQHF.

The genes are TRBV11-2 and TRBJ2-1, with TRBD1 matching 9 bases. Germline CDR1 and CDR2: SGHAT and FQNNGV. V gave up 1 base and J gave up 8 bases; unmatched junction bases: 15. The CDR3 has 18 amino acids. The CDR3 loop reads CASSLATIGQGRRDEQFF. CDR3 DNA: TGTGCCAGCAGCTTAGCGACGATCGGACAGGGGAGACGAGATGAGCAGTTCTTC. Based on the CDR3 plus reference TRBV11-2 and TRBJ2-1, the full variable domain is EAGVAQSPRYKIIEKRQSVAFWCNPISGHATLYWYQQILGQGPKLLIQFQNNGVVDDSQLPKDRFSAERLKGVDSTLKIQPAKLEDSAVYLCASSLATIGQGRRDEQFFGPGTRLTVL.

The J gene is TRBJ2-1, the V gene TRBV7-3; 7 bases agree with TRBD2. This CDR3 region has 12 residues. CDR1 and CDR2 (germline): SGHTA, FQGTGA. Trimming at V came to 5 bases and at J to 10 bases, leaving 5 bases not matched to a gene. The CDR3 DNA sequence: TGTGCCAGCAGCCCAAGCGGGACCGAGCAGTTCTTC. The encoded protein is CASSPSGTEQFF.

V usage is TRBV27 and J usage is TRBJ2-7; possibly TRBD2 for D (5 bases). The CDR3 contains 15 residues. Trimming shortened V by 6 bases and J by 3 bases, and 18 bases separated the two germline ends. The germline V gene has CDR1 MNHEY and CDR2 SMNVEV (reference sequence). CDR3 amino acids: CASSTRASYNYEQYF. The CDR3, as DNA: TGTGCCAGCAGCACCCGGGCTAGCTACAACTACGAGCAGTACTTC.

This clone was detected ten times or more. The V gene is TRBV18, the J gene TRBJ1-1; 9 bases align to TRBD1. The ends lost 4 bases at V and 1 base at J; junction bases unmatched: 7. CDR1 and CDR2 (germline): KGHSH, LQKENI. This CDR3 spans 16 amino acids. The CDR3 loop reads CASSRSGQGSNTEAFF. CDR3 bases: TGTGCCAGCTCACGGTCCGGACAGGGGTCGAACACTGAAGCTTTCTTT.

The rearrangement joins TRBV28 to TRBJ1-1, with D perhaps matching TRBD1 (5 bases). Trimming removed 3 bases at V and 11 bases at J, with 16 bases between. Per germline, CDR1 MDHEN and CDR2 SYDVKM. The length of the CDR3 is 13 residues. In DNA form, the CDR3 reads TGTGCCAGCAGTTTTGCGGGACTGGAAGAGGCTTTCTTT. Its protein is CASSFAGLEEAFF. The full variable domain, in which reference TRBV28 and TRBJ1-1 provide the parts outside the CDR3, is DVKVTQSSRYLVKRTGEKVFLECVQDMDHENMFWYRQDPGLGLRLIYFSYDVKMKEKGDIPEGYSVSREKKERFSLILESASTNQTSMYLCASSFAGLEEAFFGQGTRLTVV.

The count of this clone is one. Other DNA sequences in this specimen translate into the identical CDR3. The chain employs TRBV2 and TRBJ2-5, with a tentative D call TRBD1 (6 bases). Germline V gene data show CDR1 as SNHLY and CDR2 as FYNNEI. CDR3 length equals 13 residues. V was shortened by 4 bases and J by 5 bases, with 11 bases between the two germline ends. The CDR3 is CASSGQGMETQYF. In DNA, the CDR3 is TGTGCCAGCAGTGGGCAGGGGATGGAGACCCAGTACTTC.

This chain uses TRBV27 with TRBJ1-3, with a possible D match to TRBD1 (5 bases). CDR1 and CDR2 from the germline V gene are MNHEY and SMNVEV (reference sequence). This CDR3 is built from 15 residues. V was trimmed by 4 bases and J by 4 bases, leaving 14 bases between them. CDR3 sequence: CASSSLAGRGNTIYF. Written as DNA, the CDR3 is TGTGCCAGCAGTTCCCTCGCGGGGCGCGGAAACACCATATATTTT.

The chain combines TRBV4-1 with TRBJ2-5; no definite D call. The length of the CDR3 is 14 residues. CDR1 is MGHRA, CDR2 YSYEKL, per germline. V gave up 0 bases and J gave up 4 bases, with 9 bases separating them. CDR3 DNA: TGCGCCAGCAGCCAAGATAAGGTTTTAGAGACCCAGTACTTC. Its protein is CASSQDKVLETQYF.

The genes are TRBV7-9 and TRBJ2-7; 7 bases are a match to TRBD1. V was clipped by 5 bases and J by 3 bases; unmatched bases: 4. CDR1 is SEHNR and CDR2 is FQNEAQ in the germline V gene (reference sequence). The CDR3 contains 13 residues. The CDR3 loop reads CASSQGQNYEQYF. DNA of the CDR3: TGTGCCAGCAGCCAGGGACAGAACTACGAGCAGTACTTC. Full variable domain (rest looked up from reference TRBV7-9 and TRBJ2-7): DTGVSQNPRHKITKRGQNVTFRCDPISEHNRLYWYRQTLGQGPEFLTYFQNEAQLEKSRLLSDRFSAERPKGSFSTLEIQRTEQGDSAMYLCASSQGQNYEQYFGPGTRLTVT.

The chain recombines TRBV27 with TRBJ2-3, with TRBD1 matching over 9 bases. Trimming took 3 bases from V and 3 from J; bases not matched to a gene: 1. Germline CDR1 reads MNHEY; CDR2 reads SMNVEV (reference sequence). The CDR3 is 14 residues long. Here the CDR3 reads CASSLDRGTDTQYF. As DNA, the CDR3 is TGTGCCAGCAGTTTGGACAGGGGAACAGATACGCAGTATTTT.